A selection of T cell receptor beta chains follows, all from one sample in a study of T cells in Graves' hyperthyroidism and ophthalmopathy. TCRdb recomputed calls from the multiplex PCR reads with MiXCR, one row per CDR3 protein. The sample holds fewer than 500,000 distinct CDR3 sequences, roughly 15% seen once. Sequenced: blood. Receptors were obtained from a woman in her thirties with Graves' ophthalmopathy. Both conserved end residues are part of each CDR3. A D gene is named only where the DNA matches it firmly. Some rows have no size entry. The others give once, few or many, or a class for an expanded clone.

clone_size: many
j_call: TRBJ2-6
d_call: -
v_call: TRBV2
cdr3_aa: CASTLRQGDSGANVLTF
cdr3_nt: TGTGCCAGCACCCTCCGCCAGGGCGACTCTGGGGCCAACGTCCTGACTTTC

clone_size: many
j_call: TRBJ2-7
d_call: -
v_call: TRBV5-6
cdr3_aa: CASSSPRRDLSYEQYF
cdr3_nt: TGTGCCAGCAGTTCACCGAGGAGGGACCTCTCCTACGAGCAGTACTTC

clone_size: many
j_call: TRBJ1-5
d_call: -
v_call: TRBV30
cdr3_aa: CAWSRLINQPQHF
cdr3_nt: TGTGCCTGGAGTCGGCTTATTAATCAGCCCCAGCATTTT

clone_size: many
j_call: TRBJ2-4
d_call: -
v_call: TRBV27
cdr3_aa: CASSLEGGNKNIQYF
cdr3_nt: TGTGCCAGCAGTTTAGAGGGGGGAAACAAAAACATTCAGTACTTC

clone_size: -
j_call: TRBJ2-6
d_call: -
v_call: TRBV29-1
cdr3_aa: CSVIPSPSGANVLTF
cdr3_nt: TGCAGCGTTATCCCAAGTCCCTCTGGGGCCAACGTCCTGACTTTC

clone_size: many
j_call: TRBJ2-1
d_call: -
v_call: TRBV12-5
cdr3_aa: CASGLVPTSFYNEQFF
cdr3_nt: TGTGCTAGTGGTTTGGTTCCGACTAGTTTCTACAATGAGCAGTTCTTC

clone_size: many
j_call: TRBJ1-3
d_call: TRBD1
v_call: TRBV18
cdr3_aa: CASSKWDRPNFSGNTIYF
cdr3_nt: TGTGCCAGCTCAAAATGGGACAGGCCTAATTTCTCTGGAAACACCATATATTTT

clone_size: few
j_call: TRBJ1-4
d_call: TRBD1
v_call: TRBV13
cdr3_aa: CASSLVKGAMGEKLFF
cdr3_nt: TGTGCCAGCAGCTTAGTAAAGGGGGCGATGGGGGAAAAACTGTTTTTT

clone_size: few
j_call: TRBJ2-7
d_call: -
v_call: TRBV10-2
cdr3_aa: CASGSGRLSEQYF
cdr3_nt: TGCGCCAGCGGGAGCGGGCGGCTTAGCGAGCAGTACTTC

clone_size: -
j_call: TRBJ2-5
d_call: TRBD1
v_call: TRBV24-1
cdr3_aa: CARGGQGGETQYF
cdr3_nt: TGTGCCAGAGGGGGACAGGGAGGAGAGACCCAGTACTTC

clone_size: many
j_call: TRBJ2-1
d_call: TRBD2
v_call: TRBV7-2
cdr3_aa: CASSSLAGGLGDEQFF
cdr3_nt: TGTGCCAGCAGTTCACTAGCGGGGGGGCTGGGGGATGAGCAGTTCTTC

clone_size: many
j_call: TRBJ2-1
d_call: TRBD2
v_call: TRBV12-3/TRBV12-4
cdr3_aa: CASTDTGTSGLRSYNEQFF
cdr3_nt: TGTGCCAGCACCGATACCGGGACTAGCGGGCTTCGCTCCTACAATGAGCAGTTCTTC

clone_size: many
j_call: TRBJ1-5
d_call: -
v_call: TRBV20-1
cdr3_aa: CSARGEGPWQPQHF
cdr3_nt: TGCAGTGCTAGAGGGGAGGGTCCATGGCAGCCCCAGCATTTT

clone_size: many
j_call: TRBJ1-4
d_call: -
v_call: TRBV6-1
cdr3_aa: CASSLGRYNEKLFF
cdr3_nt: TGTGCCAGCAGCCTCGGACGGTATAATGAAAAACTGTTTTTT

clone_size: once
j_call: TRBJ2-3
d_call: TRBD2
v_call: TRBV2
cdr3_aa: CASTRSSGQIDTQYF
cdr3_nt: TGTGCCAGCACCAGGTCTAGCGGGCAGATAGATACGCAGTATTTT

clone_size: many
j_call: TRBJ2-1
d_call: -
v_call: TRBV11-2
cdr3_aa: CASSLGSAEQFF
cdr3_nt: TGTGCCAGCAGCTTAGGATCTGCTGAGCAGTTCTTC

clone_size: many
j_call: TRBJ1-1
d_call: -
v_call: TRBV20-1
cdr3_aa: CSALREGAFF
cdr3_nt: TGCAGTGCTCTCCGGGAGGGCGCTTTCTTT

clone_size: few
j_call: TRBJ2-1
d_call: -
v_call: TRBV12-3/TRBV12-4
cdr3_aa: CASSLTSLDEQFF
cdr3_nt: TGTGCCAGCAGTTTAACTAGTCTCGATGAGCAGTTCTTC

clone_size: many
j_call: TRBJ2-5
d_call: TRBD1
v_call: TRBV5-6
cdr3_aa: CASSYLLTGGETQYF
cdr3_nt: TGTGCCAGCAGCTACCTCTTGACAGGGGGAGAGACCCAGTACTTC

clone_size: -
j_call: TRBJ1-1
d_call: -
v_call: TRBV7-9
cdr3_aa: CASSARGQVNTEAFF
cdr3_nt: TGTGCCAGCAGCGCCAGAGGGCAGGTGAACACTGAAGCTTTCTTT

clone_size: many
j_call: TRBJ1-2
d_call: TRBD1
v_call: TRBV2
cdr3_aa: CASSRGESHGYTF
cdr3_nt: TGTGCCAGCAGCAGGGGGGAATCCCATGGCTACACCTTC

clone_size: many
j_call: TRBJ2-1
d_call: -
v_call: TRBV19
cdr3_aa: CASSIAPSNEQFF
cdr3_nt: TGTGCCAGTAGTATTGCCCCGAGCAATGAGCAGTTCTTC

clone_size: few
j_call: TRBJ2-6
d_call: TRBD2
v_call: TRBV9
cdr3_aa: CASSVFDSGGAGANVLTF
cdr3_nt: TGTGCCAGCAGCGTATTTGATAGCGGGGGGGCTGGGGCCAACGTCCTGACTTTC

clone_size: many
j_call: TRBJ1-1
d_call: -
v_call: TRBV7-9
cdr3_aa: CASSSPLGTEAFF
cdr3_nt: TGTGCCAGCAGCTCACCCCTGGGCACTGAAGCTTTCTTT

clone_size: many
j_call: TRBJ1-5
d_call: -
v_call: TRBV28
cdr3_aa: CASTAWGQPQHF
cdr3_nt: TGTGCCAGCACCGCGTGGGGTCAGCCCCAGCATTTT

clone_size: few
j_call: TRBJ1-6
d_call: TRBD1
v_call: TRBV5-5
cdr3_aa: CASSSTRGGNSPLHF
cdr3_nt: TGTGCCAGCAGCTCGACCAGGGGGGGAAATTCACCCCTCCACTTT

clone_size: many
j_call: TRBJ1-5
d_call: -
v_call: TRBV28
cdr3_aa: CASLTHNQPQHF
cdr3_nt: TGTGCCAGCTTGACCCACAATCAGCCCCAGCATTTT

clone_size: many
j_call: TRBJ2-7
d_call: TRBD1
v_call: TRBV6-9
cdr3_aa: CASKGTAEQYF
cdr3_nt: TGTGCCAGTAAGGGGACAGCCGAGCAGTACTTC